Sequencing of this TCR beta chain was carried out in a study of blood T cell repertoires in COVID-19 (dated by TCRdb to 2018 to 2021). The study in broad terms: Samples from collaborators originated in the United States, Italy and Spain and spanned both the acute and convalescent phases of COVID-19. Where HLA class I and class II types were available, the types were taken from metadata supplied by the sample provider, not from assay-based typing. The repertoires were made available in a free public database intended to serve as a resource for research on the immune response to SARS-CoV-2. Samples were obtained from the ongoing ImmuneRACE study (first 160 participants) and from about 1,300 subjects provided by 6 global collaborators. Deeply sampled blood TCRbeta repertoires from subjects exposed to, actively infected with, or recovered from COVID-19 were included in the dataset. The sample metadata nearly always contained a de-identified subject ID, COVID-19 status, age in years and sex. The material from the prospective study consisted of cDNA or gDNA derived from T cells, B-cell-depleted T cells, or PBMCs.

With regard to this clone: This receptor's antigen is unknown. No quality values exist for individual bases; no much larger clone is one base distant.

The immunoSEQ Assay, a bias-controlled multiplex PCR, was used to amplify TCRbeta CDR3 regions from genomic DNA. Regarding the original processing steps: Nucleated cell counts per sample were estimated from amplification of reference gene primers within the assay. To quantify the absolute abundance of each unique TCRbeta CDR3 rearrangement, sequence reads were collapsed and filtered. For each sample, productive Simpson clonality was calculated by taking the square root of Simpson's diversity index across productive rearrangements. Drawn from immuneACCESS, this table holds only the in-frame rearrangements with V and J called that TCRdb kept. Clones are partly lost; checked studies trace under half to an unresolved V gene and leave the rest unexplained. That table supplies the V and J calls and clone size; D and trimming were determined from the DNA. Recorded for this sample are roughly 200,000 clones; approximately 90% of them occurred a single time. The ten most abundant clones make up less than 1.5% of the sample.

What the study reported, not specific to this receptor: Clinical and demographic metadata were provided uncurated, with the amount varying by source and participant.

In the prospective study, participants were roughly 18 to 90 years old, resided in around 25 geographic areas of the United States, and were enrolled through a virtual design. In the prospective study, cohorts were assigned on the basis of participant-reported clinical history obtained from a screening survey and a study questionnaire. ImmuneRACE Cohort 3 recovered participants were defined by two consecutive negative NP/OP PCR tests, healthcare professional clearance, or symptom resolution. In the prospective study, mobile phlebotomists collected whole blood, serum and a nasopharyngeal or oropharyngeal swab from each participant. Over an approximately 2-month period, participants in the prospective study had the option of providing additional blood draws and questionnaires. Blood samples from the prospective study were shipped frozen or at room temperature prior to DNA extraction. V has 7 bases trimmed and J has 1 base trimmed; junction bases matching no gene number 3. The CDR3 runs 14 amino acids, cysteine and phenylalanine included. CDR3 DNA is the only sequence kept; it has 42 bases, read in frame from the first base. As encoded in the germline V gene, CDR1 is SNHLY while CDR2 is FYNNEI.

The rearranged chain carries TRBV2 and TRBJ1-5, with 8 bases aligning to TRBD1. The clonotype originates from a man younger than 45 who had recovered from COVID-19. Sequences were obtained from PBMCs or T cells enriched from blood (not recorded which). The CDR3 protein sequence reads: CASNDRGSNQPQHF. The DNA is TGTGCCAGCAACGACAGGGGAAGCAATCAGCCCCAGCATTTT. With the rest looked up from the reference TRBV2 and TRBJ1-5 genes rather than sequenced, the full variable domain is EPEVTQTPSHQVTQMGQEVILRCVPISNHLYFYWYRQILGQKVEFLVSFYNNEISEKSEIFDDQFSVERPDGSNFTLKIRSTKLEDSAMYFCASNDRGSNQPQHFGDGTRLSIL.